This record looks at one T cell receptor (beta chain) sequence and its context. The data derive from a study of blood T cell repertoires in COVID-19. Study-level background: Sites across the United States, Italy and Spain contributed samples from acute and convalescent COVID-19. Sources were T cells, B-cell-depleted T cells, or PBMCs; the material itself was cDNA or gDNA.

Per the study methods: For nucleated cells, counts were estimated from reference gene primer amplification. Assay used: immunoSEQ multiplex PCR; TCRdb lists only in-frame clones, some missing. The V and J calls and the clone size are those of that table, but D and trimming were determined from the DNA. This sample has over 200,000 clones, with 87% found just once. Germline V CDR1 and CDR2: SGHAT, FQNNGV. The trim removed 3 bases at V and 2 bases at J, leaving 2 bases unmatched. CDR3 length: 14 amino acids. The sample consisted of peripheral blood. This sequence was found in a woman aged 45 to 65 with acute or convalescent COVID-19. V usage is TRBV11-2 and J usage is TRBJ1-1; 8 bases are shared with TRBD1. CDR3 sequence: CASSFGQGNTEAFF. The CDR3 nucleotides are TGTGCCAGCAGCTTCGGACAGGGAAACACTGAAGCTTTCTTT.